This TCR beta chain stems from a study of blood T cell repertoires in COVID-19. TCRdb's table, derived via immunoSEQ multiplex PCR, lists solely in-frame clones and lacks some. Among roughly 100,000 clones listed, around 90% were seen once. Per the germline V gene, CDR1 is LNHDA and CDR2 is SQIVND (reference sequence). CDR3 length equals 15 residues. The V gene lost 3 bases and the J gene lost 7 bases, with 13 bases spanning the gap. This clone was detected only once. The sequenced sample consisted of peripheral blood. This TCR was recovered from a woman aged 55-69 years with acute or convalescent COVID-19. V is TRBV19 and J is TRBJ1-6; D is unclear. The CDR3: CASSISTAGNSPLHF. The CDR3 region has the DNA TGTGCCAGTAGTATTTCAACCGCGGGGAATTCACCCCTCCACTTT.